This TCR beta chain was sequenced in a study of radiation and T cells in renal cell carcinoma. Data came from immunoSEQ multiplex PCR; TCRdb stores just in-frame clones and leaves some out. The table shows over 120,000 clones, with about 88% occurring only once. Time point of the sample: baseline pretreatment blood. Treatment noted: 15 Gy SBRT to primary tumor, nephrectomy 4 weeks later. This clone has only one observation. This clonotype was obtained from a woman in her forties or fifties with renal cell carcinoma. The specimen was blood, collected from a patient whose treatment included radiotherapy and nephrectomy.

CDR3 nucleotides: TGTGCCTTCTCGGGGCGGGGTACGCAGTATTTT. Encoded protein: CAFSGRGTQYF. The chain employs TRBV21-1 and TRBJ2-3; TRBD2 is the table's D call and was not checked against the DNA. TRBV21-1 represents a pseudogene. The CDR3 loop spans 11 amino acids.